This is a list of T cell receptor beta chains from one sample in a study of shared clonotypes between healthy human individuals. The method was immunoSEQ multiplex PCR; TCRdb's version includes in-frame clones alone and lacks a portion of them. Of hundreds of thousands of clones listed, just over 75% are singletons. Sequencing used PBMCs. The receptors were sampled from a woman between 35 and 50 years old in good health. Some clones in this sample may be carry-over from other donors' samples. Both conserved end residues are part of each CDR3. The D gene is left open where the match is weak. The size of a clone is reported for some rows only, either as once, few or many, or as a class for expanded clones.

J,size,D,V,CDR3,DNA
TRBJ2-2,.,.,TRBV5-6,CASSLQGRNTGELFF,TGTGCCAGCAGCTTGCAGGGAAGGAACACCGGGGAGCTGTTTTTT
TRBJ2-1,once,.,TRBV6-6,CASSKTGTLYNEQFF,TGTGCCAGCAGTAAAACCGGGACCCTTTACAATGAGCAGTTCTTC
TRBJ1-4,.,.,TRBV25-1,CASSEYTPSEKLFF,TGTGCCAGCAGTGAATATACTCCCAGCGAAAAACTGTTTTTT
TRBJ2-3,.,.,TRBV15,CATSTPGTDTQYF,TGTGCCACCAGCACCCCCGGCACAGATACGCAGTATTTT
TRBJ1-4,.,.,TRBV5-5,CASSTLGLGDEKLFF,TGTGCCAGCAGCACCCTGGGACTGGGCGATGAAAAACTGTTTTTT
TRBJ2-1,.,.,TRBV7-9,CASSLTRNYNEQFF,TGTGCCAGCAGCTTAACGAGGAACTACAATGAGCAGTTCTTC
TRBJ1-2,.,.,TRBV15,CATSRDRDISGYTF,TGTGCCACCAGCCGAGATCGGGACATCTCTGGCTACACCTTC
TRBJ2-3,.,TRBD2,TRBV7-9,CASSRGLAGSADTQYF,TGTGCCAGCAGCCGGGGACTAGCGGGATCGGCAGATACGCAGTATTTT
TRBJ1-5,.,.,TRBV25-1,CASSRGQSQPQHF,TGTGCCAGCAGTCGGGGGCAAAGTCAGCCCCAGCATTTT
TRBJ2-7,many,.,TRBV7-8,CASSFSGLSYEQYF,TGTGCCAGCAGCTTTTCGGGCCTAAGCTACGAGCAGTACTTC
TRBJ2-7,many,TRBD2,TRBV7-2,CASSLDSGTYEQYF,TGTGCCAGCAGCTTAGACAGCGGGACGTACGAGCAGTACTTC
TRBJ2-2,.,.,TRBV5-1,CASSLEGPGTGELFF,TGCGCCAGCAGCTTGGAGGGCCCGGGGACCGGGGAGCTGTTTTTT
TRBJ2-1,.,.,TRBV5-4,CASTYYNEQFF,TGTGCCAGCACCTATTACAATGAGCAGTTCTTC
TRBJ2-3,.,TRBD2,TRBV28,CASSRLAGGGTQYF,TGTGCCAGCAGTCGACTAGCGGGGGGGGGCACGCAGTATTTT
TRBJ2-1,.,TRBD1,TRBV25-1,CASSETGGGYNEQFF,TGTGCCAGCAGTGAAACAGGGGGCGGGTACAATGAGCAGTTCTTC
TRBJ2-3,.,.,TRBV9,CASSVGQSTDTQYF,TGTGCCAGCAGCGTAGGACAGTCCACAGATACGCAGTATTTT
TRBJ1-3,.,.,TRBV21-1,CASSKARPGTGNTIYF,TGTGCCAGCAGCAAAGCGCGGCCCGGGACTGGAAACACCATATATTTT
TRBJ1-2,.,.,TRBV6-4,CASRRGNYGYTF,TGTGCCAGCCGGAGGGGGAACTATGGCTACACCTTC
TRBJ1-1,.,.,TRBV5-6,CASSFGRVNTEAFF,TGTGCCAGCAGTTTTGGACGGGTGAACACTGAAGCTTTCTTT
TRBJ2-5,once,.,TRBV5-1,CATSRADQETQYF,TGCGCCACCTCGAGGGCCGACCAAGAGACCCAGTACTTC
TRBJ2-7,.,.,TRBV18,CASSPSGLTYEQYF,TGTGCCAGCTCACCCAGCGGGTTAACCTACGAGCAGTACTTC
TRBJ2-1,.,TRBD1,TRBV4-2,CASSQDRDRGSYEQFF,TGTGCCAGCAGCCAAGACCGGGACAGGGGATCATATGAGCAGTTCTTC
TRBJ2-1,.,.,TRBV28,CASSFRTAGGRANNEQFF,TGTGCCAGCAGTTTTCGGACCGCCGGGGGGCGGGCCAACAATGAGCAGTTCTTC
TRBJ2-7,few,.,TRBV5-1,CASSSSTPNYEQYF,TGCGCCAGCAGCTCCTCCACCCCTAATTACGAGCAGTACTTC
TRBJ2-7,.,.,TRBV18,CASSPPVRGGYEQYF,TGTGCCAGCTCACCACCGGTCAGGGGCGGGTACGAGCAGTACTTC
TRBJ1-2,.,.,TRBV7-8,CASSPRTGRGYTF,TGTGCCAGCAGCCCGAGGACCGGTCGGGGCTACACCTTC
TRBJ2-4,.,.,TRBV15,CATSRDTGAKNIQYF,TGTGCCACCAGCAGAGACACCGGGGCTAAAAACATTCAGTACTTC
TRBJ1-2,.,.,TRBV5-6,CASSLGSGYYGYTF,TGTGCCAGCAGCTTGGGTTCAGGTTACTATGGCTACACCTTC
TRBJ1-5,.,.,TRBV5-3,CARSGDRHYNQPQHF,TGTGCCAGAAGCGGTGACAGGCACTACAATCAGCCCCAGCATTTT
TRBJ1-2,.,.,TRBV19,CASTRGVGTNYGYTF,TGTGCCAGTACAAGGGGTGTGGGGACCAACTATGGCTACACCTTC
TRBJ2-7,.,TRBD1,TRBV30,CAWSVLGTGTYEQYF,TGTGCCTGGAGTGTACTAGGGACAGGAACCTACGAGCAGTACTTC